Shown below are 21 T cell receptor beta chains from a single sample sequenced in a study of T-cell reconstitution after alpha-beta-depleted transplantation in children. Unique molecular identifiers were incorporated when the TCRbeta library was constructed. TCRdb analysed the PCR reads with MiXCR anew, one entry per CDR3 protein. This table holds hundreds of thousands of distinct CDR3 sequences, more than 15% found once. This material consisted of PBMCs, mostly from graft donor cells, taken 360 days after TCRalphabeta/CD19-depleted stem cell transplant. The receptors here all came from a male patient aged 2 to 9 who had a stem cell transplant for acute lymphoblastic leukemia, so the T cells may come from the graft donor.

The chain uses TRBV6-4 and TRBJ2-3; no reliable D call. The CDR3 has 14 amino acids. CDR1 and CDR2 (germline): MRHNA, SNTAGT. The ends were cut back, 10 bases at V and 3 bases at J, with 17 bases in the middle. CDR3 in amino acids: CATIDSLWTDTQYF. As DNA, the CDR3 is TGTGCCACCATTGATTCTCTGTGGACAGATACGCAGTATTTT.

This chain links TRBV20-1 with TRBJ2-3, with 8 bases lining up with TRBD2. The germline V gene encodes CDR1 DFQATT and CDR2 SNEGSKA (reference sequence). The V gene end was trimmed by 4 bases and the J gene end by 2 bases; junction bases not matched to a gene: 11. CDR3 length: 16 residues. CDR3 region: CSATSGSHYDTDTQYF. CDR3 nucleotides: TGCAGTGCTACGAGCGGGAGCCATTATGACACAGATACGCAGTATTTT.

The V call is TRBV12-3 or TRBV12-4, the J call TRBJ1-2; D is perhaps TRBD1 (5 bases). This CDR3 has 13 amino acids. Trimming cost V 4 bases and J 6 bases, with 12 bases left between them. The CDR3 region has the DNA TGTGCCAGCAGTTCTCAAACAGGAGATGGCTACACCTTC. Translation gives CASSSQTGDGYTF.

This clonotype was observed a handful of times. This chain connects TRBV20-1 to TRBJ1-2, with TRBD1 as a possible D gene (6 bases). V lost 0 bases and J 4 bases, leaving 18 bases between the germline ends. CDR3 size: 16 residues. Looked up from germline, CDR1 is DFQATT and CDR2 is SNEGSKA (reference sequence). The CDR3 spells CSARDPRGTALYGYTF. DNA of the CDR3: TGCAGTGCTAGAGATCCGAGGGGGACTGCCCTCTATGGCTACACCTTC.

This clonotype was counted only a few times. V usage is TRBV3-1 and J usage is TRBJ2-3; TRBD1 might be the D (6 bases). The germline V and J ends were trimmed by 1 base and 0 bases, with 8 bases remaining between them. The CDR3 is 15 residues long. The germline gives CDR1 LGHDT, CDR2 YNNKEL (reference sequence). In nucleotides, the CDR3 is TGTGCCAGCAGCCAAGGGGGGCCGAGCACAGATACGCAGTATTTT. Translated: CASSQGGPSTDTQYF.

The chain is built from TRBV12-3 or TRBV12-4 and TRBJ2-7; no clear D gene. The CDR3 is 13 amino acids. V was clipped by 6 bases and J by 3 bases, with 12 bases between them. CDR3 protein: CASSPATLYEQYF. CDR3 DNA: TGTGCCAGCAGCCCCGCGACACTCTACGAGCAGTACTTC.

This clonotype was recorded a few times. The chain uses TRBV10-3 and TRBJ2-6; possibly TRBD2 for D (5 bases). Germline assignment: CDR1 ENHRY and CDR2 SYGVKD. The CDR3 loop spans 18 amino acids. Deletions cut 2 bases from V and 0 bases from J, with 14 bases between. The CDR3 loop reads CAISETGIVSSGANVLTF. CDR3 sequence (DNA): TGTGCCATCAGTGAGACGGGGATAGTTAGCTCTGGGGCCAACGTCCTGACTTTC.

There are many counts of this clonotype. This chain joins TRBV5-8 and TRBJ2-3; D not certain. Germline-derived CDR1 and CDR2 are SGHTS and YDEGEE. The V end was cut by 0 bases, the J end by 5 bases, with 19 bases between. The CDR3 sequence is 17 residues long. CDR3 DNA sequence: TGTGCCAGCAGCTTGGTAGCCTTAGGGCCTTATGGAGATACGCAGTATTTT. It codes for CASSLVALGPYGDTQYF.

This clonotype was counted only a few times. The chain has TRBV12-3 or TRBV12-4 and TRBJ2-1; perhaps TRBD2 as D (6 bases). Trimming took off 4 bases at V and 4 bases at J, with 14 bases between the two ends. CDR3 length: 15 amino acids. The CDR3 spells CASSSMTGGYNEQFF. The CDR3 coding sequence is TGTGCCAGCAGTTCAATGACCGGGGGATACAATGAGCAGTTCTTC.

This clonotype was seen a few times. This rearrangement joins TRBV10-3 to TRBJ1-4; no clear D. Germline V gene lookup returns CDR1 ENHRY and CDR2 SYGVKD. V was trimmed by 2 bases and J by 2 bases, leaving 15 bases between them. The CDR3 is made up of 17 amino acids. CDR3 residues: CAISEATGLATNEKLFF. CDR3 sequence (DNA): TGTGCCATCAGTGAGGCCACGGGGTTAGCTACTAATGAAAAACTGTTTTTT.

This clonotype was seen a handful of times. This chain links TRBV5-1 with TRBJ2-7, with D tentatively TRBD1 (5 bases). CDR1 SGHRS and CDR2 YFSETQ come from the germline V gene. This CDR3 is 14 amino acids long. The V end was cut by 2 bases, the J end by 2 bases, with 11 bases between. CDR3 nucleotide sequence: TGCGCCAGCAGCTTCTACCAGGGCCCCTACGAGCAGTACTTC. Residues: CASSFYQGPYEQYF.

The chain couples TRBV29-1 to TRBJ1-2; no clear D gene. This CDR3 region has 13 residues. V lost 3 bases and J lost 0, with 8 bases in between. Germline V lookup: CDR1 SQVTM, CDR2 ANQGSEA. The CDR3 here is CSVENLTNYGYTF. The CDR3 nucleotides read TGCAGCGTTGAGAACCTTACTAACTATGGCTACACCTTC.

The V gene is TRBV11-1, the J gene TRBJ2-3, with 7 bases matching TRBD1. The germline CDR1 and CDR2 sequences are SGHAT and FQDESV (reference sequence). CDR3 size: 14 residues. V shed 7 bases and J 4 bases; nucleotides not matched to a gene: 8. CDR3 amino acids: CASNDRDRPDTQYF. CDR3 coding DNA: TGTGCCAGCAACGACAGGGATCGCCCAGATACGCAGTATTTT.

This clonotype appeared a few times. This rearrangement joins TRBV11-2 to TRBJ2-7, with 10 bases fitting TRBD2. V was pared by 5 bases and J by 0 bases, with 7 bases of the junction left unmatched. The CDR3 is 16 residues long. From germline, CDR1 is SGHAT and CDR2 FQNNGV. The CDR3 protein is CASSPHSGGSSYEQYF. CDR3 bases: TGTGCCAGCAGCCCCCATAGCGGGGGGTCCTCCTACGAGCAGTACTTC.

This chain uses TRBV7-8 with TRBJ1-5, with TRBD1 matching over 8 bases. This CDR3 spans 15 amino acids. J lost 9 bases, V lost 5 bases, and 12 bases had no gene match. Germline CDR1 SGHVS, CDR2 FQNEAQ. The CDR3: CASSPDRARMLPQHF. CDR3 sequence (DNA): TGTGCCAGCAGCCCGGACAGGGCAAGAATGTTGCCCCAGCATTTT.

V gene TRBV29-1 combines with J gene TRBJ2-5, with 7 positions matching TRBD1. The germline V gene encodes CDR1 SQVTM and CDR2 ANQGSEA. With 6 bases clipped from V and 4 bases from J, the junction kept 11 bases outside the gene matches. CDR3 size: 14 residues. The CDR3 protein is CSVTFGTVGETQYF. CDR3 nucleotides: TGCAGCGTCACTTTCGGGACAGTAGGAGAGACCCAGTACTTC.

This clonotype was found a few times. This chain uses TRBV12-3 or TRBV12-4 with TRBJ2-3; D gene uncertain. V lost 1 base to trimming and J lost 2 bases, with 7 bases between them. The CDR3 spans 14 residues. CDR3 nucleotides: TGTGCCAGCAGTTTAGGTGCCCCCACAGATACGCAGTATTTT. It yields the protein CASSLGAPTDTQYF.

The V gene is TRBV27, the J gene TRBJ2-3, with 9 nucleotides matching TRBD2. Germline V gene sequence: CDR1 MNHEY, CDR2 SMNVEV (reference sequence). V was clipped by 2 bases and J by 4 bases; unmatched bases: 13. CDR3 size: 18 residues. The CDR3 region is CASSLRGGGDPIADTQYF. The CDR3 coding sequence is TGTGCCAGCAGTTTAAGGGGCGGGGGGGATCCCATCGCAGATACGCAGTATTTT.

V is TRBV5-1 and J is TRBJ2-2, with a weak D call TRBD2 (7 bases). Germline V lookup: CDR1 SGHRS, CDR2 YFSETQ. The CDR3 extends over 15 amino acids. Trimming stripped 2 bases from V and 10 bases from J, with 18 bases between. CDR3 DNA sequence: TGCGCCAGCAGCTTCGGGGCGGGGGCTGTCCCGGAGCTGTTTTTT. Protein product: CASSFGAGAVPELFF.

The sample holds a few counts of this clonotype. The chain recombines TRBV20-1 with TRBJ2-3; TRBD2 matches 7 bases. CDR1 and CDR2 from the germline V gene are DFQATT and SNEGSKA (reference sequence). The CDR3 is 15 residues long. The V and J ends lost 0 bases and 4 bases, in that order; junction bases with no gene match: 7. The CDR3 nucleotides are TGCAGTGCTAGAGATGGGGGGGGAGTCGCAGATACGCAGTATTTT. Translation: CSARDGGGVADTQYF.

This rearrangement joins TRBV10-3 to TRBJ2-2, with D perhaps matching TRBD2 (5 bases). CDR3 length: 14 residues. Germline loops: CDR1 ENHRY, CDR2 SYGVKD. V lost 4 bases and J 4 bases, leaving 10 bases between the germline ends. Here the CDR3 DNA reads TGTGCCATCAGTGGAAACGAGGGCACCGGGGAGCTGTTTTTT. The encoded protein is CAISGNEGTGELFF.